This TCR beta chain is from a study of low-dose radiotherapy and immunotherapy resistance in tumors. The CDR3 is 17 amino acids. The trim removed 3 bases at V and 0 bases at J, leaving 3 bases unmatched. Germline V gives CDR1 KGHDR, CDR2 SFDVKD. Covering alpha and beta chains, TRAV- and TRBV-specific primers were used for the first-strand cDNA. A roughly 20-cycle PCR with a constant-region primer and V-primer adapter amplified TCRs. Via MiXCR, TCRdb re-called the reads, giving one row per CDR3 protein. This sample has around 100,000 distinct CDR3 sequences, with around a fifth found just once. Time point meaning: after trial treatment. Indicated treatment: LDRT plus nivolumab, ipilimumab, low-dose cyclophosphamide and aspirin (RACIN trial).

The receptor was isolated from a female donor with ovarian cancer. This chain uses TRBV24-1 with TRBJ2-6; 8 bases match TRBD2. Source: PBMCs, taken after low-dose radiotherapy plus immunotherapy. For the CDR3, the DNA is TGTGCCACCAGTGATCCTAGCGGGTACTCTGGGGCCAACGTCCTGACTTTC. Amino acids: CATSDPSGYSGANVLTF.